This TCR beta chain was identified in a study of OX40 agonist ivuxolimab in advanced cancers. V lost 4 bases and J lost 7; bases outside the gene matches: 21. This CDR3 has 19 amino acids. CDR1 is SGHRS, CDR2 YFSETQ, per germline. This table comes from immunoSEQ multiplex PCR, and its TCRdb copy is limited to in-frame clones, with some not included. This sample has about 90,000 clones, with about 89% found just once. The chain is built from TRBV5-1 and TRBJ2-1; 9 bases agree with TRBD1. The receptor comes from an adult with an advanced solid tumor such as melanoma, head and neck, liver or kidney cancer. Sequences were derived from CD4+ or CD8+ T cells sorted from blood, sampled in a trial of the OX40 agonist ivuxolimab. The CDR3 sequence is CASSPVGTGLWLRTNEQFF. The CDR3 DNA is TGCGCCAGCAGCCCGGTGGGGACAGGGCTCTGGTTGAGGACTAATGAGCAGTTCTTC.